This T cell receptor beta chain was documented in a study of cytomegalovirus exposure and HLA in healthy donors. Some clones are missing from TCRdb's copy, which holds only in-frame ones; the method was immunoSEQ multiplex PCR. The sample has some 130,000 clones; roughly nine tenths are singletons. With regard to this clone: As yet, its antigen is unknown.

Findings and limits, study-wide: Confirmation was obtained in vitro that three CMV-associated chains are specific for CMV antigens. Rare TCR sequences dominated, though some public TCRs recurred in many donors.

Germline V CDR1 and CDR2: SGHRS, YFSETQ. Trimming removed 4 bases at V and 1 base at J, with 11 bases between. This CDR3 spans 14 amino acids. Sequenced: PBMCs. The chain recombines TRBV5-1 with TRBJ1-2, with a weak D call TRBD1 (6 bases). The source is a woman between 18 and 29 years old in good health and CMV-seronegative. In DNA, the CDR3 is TGCGCCAGCAGCCGGACAGACGATAACTATGGCTACACCTTC. It yields the protein CASSRTDDNYGYTF.